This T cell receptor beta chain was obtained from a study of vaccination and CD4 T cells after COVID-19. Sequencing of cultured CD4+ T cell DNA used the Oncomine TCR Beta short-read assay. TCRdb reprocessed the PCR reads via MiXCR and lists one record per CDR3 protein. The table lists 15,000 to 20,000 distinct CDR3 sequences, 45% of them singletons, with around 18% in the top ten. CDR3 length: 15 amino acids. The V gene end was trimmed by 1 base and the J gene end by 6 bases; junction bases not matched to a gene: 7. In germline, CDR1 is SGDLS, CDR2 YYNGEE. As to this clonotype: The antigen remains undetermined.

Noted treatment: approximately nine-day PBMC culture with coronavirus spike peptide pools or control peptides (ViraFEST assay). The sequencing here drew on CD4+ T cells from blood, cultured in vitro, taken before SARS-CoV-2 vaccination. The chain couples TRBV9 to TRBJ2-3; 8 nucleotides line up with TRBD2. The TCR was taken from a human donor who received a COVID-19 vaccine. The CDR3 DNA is TGTGCCAGCAGCGTAAGCAGCGGGGGTTTTGATACGCAGTATTTT. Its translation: CASSVSSGGFDTQYF.